What follows describes a single T cell receptor (beta chain). The target antigen is unknown. TCRdb reprocessed the RACE reads via MiXCR and lists one record per CDR3 protein. There are 95,000 to 150,000 distinct CDR3 sequences in the sample; 11% occur only once, and 2% to 2.5% lies in the top ten. Time point denoted: patch test 3, about 24 weeks after DPC sensitization. Treatment specified: therapeutic diphenylcyclopropenone sensitization with weekly scalp DPC. Germline CDR1 is LGHDT and CDR2 is YNNKEL (reference sequence). CDR3 length: 16 amino acids. V dropped 3 bases and J dropped 5; count of bases not matched to a gene: 8. These data come from a study of human T cells and chemical hapten exposure. Findings of the study overall: There was no change with DPC sensitization in TCRs above 1 in 1000 frequency.

The clonotype originates from a woman between 45 and 65 years old with alopecia areata. Some clones in this sample may be carry-over from other donors' samples. Material: whole blood, obtained in connection with sensitization to the hapten diphenylcyclopropenone (DPC). The rearrangement links TRBV3-1 to TRBJ2-1; 9 nucleotides line up with TRBD2. CDR3 protein: CASSQAGGILDNEQFF. CDR3 DNA: TGTGCCAGCAGCCAGGCGGGGGGGATCCTGGACAATGAGCAGTTCTTC.